This TCR beta chain was identified during a study of OX40 agonist ivuxolimab in advanced cancers. Whole-study findings and limits: CD8+ T cells showed, on average, more clonal expansion than CD4+ cells. Dose levels from 0.1 to 3.0 mg/kg saw CD4+ and CD8+ blood T cells expand clonally by week 6. Nonresponders included some who also had low normalized T-cell clonal expansion.

As to this clone: The antigen remains undetermined.

Using immunoSEQ multiplex PCR, the repertoire was profiled, and TCRdb retains in-frame clones only, with some absent. The sample yields about 79,000 clones, 70% to 85% seen once. Trimming took 2 bases from V and 5 from J, leaving 10 bases between them. The CDR3 length is 14 residues. Germline V lookup: CDR1 MNHEY, CDR2 SMNVEV (reference sequence). The genes are TRBV27 and TRBJ1-5; D is perhaps TRBD1 (5 bases). The origin of this receptor is an adult with an advanced solid tumor such as melanoma, head and neck, liver or kidney cancer. Sample: CD4+ or CD8+ T cells sorted from blood, taken in a trial of the OX40 agonist ivuxolimab. This CDR3 reads CASSLRGGYQPQHF. CDR3 coding DNA: TGTGCCAGCAGTTTAAGGGGAGGATATCAGCCCCAGCATTTT.